This TCR beta chain appears in the sequencing data of a study of blood T cell repertoires in COVID-19 (dated by TCRdb to the early 2020s). Study-level background: Collaborator samples came from the United States, Italy and Spain and covered acute and convalescent phases of COVID-19. The repertoires were released in a freely available public database meant as a resource for research on the immune response to SARS-CoV-2. The dataset comprised deeply sampled blood TCRbeta repertoires from subjects exposed to, actively infected with, or recovered from COVID-19. The samples were drawn from the first 160 participants of the ongoing ImmuneRACE study and from 950 to 1,500 subjects provided by 6 global collaborators. Where HLA class I and class II types were available, the types were taken from metadata supplied by the sample provider, not from assay-based typing. Sample metadata almost always included a de-identified subject ID, COVID-19 status, age in years and sex. The material from the prospective study consisted of cDNA or gDNA derived from T cells, B-cell-depleted T cells, or PBMCs.

Collaborating institutions collected whole blood in K2EDTA tubes following their own protocols. For TCRbeta analysis, collaborators shipped samples as frozen whole blood, isolated PBMCs, or DNA extracted from either of those sample types. Broad study findings and their caveats: The quantity of clinical and demographic metadata differed by source and by participant and was supplied without curation.

Per the germline V gene, SGHVS is the CDR1 and FQNEAQ is the CDR2. Inclusive of the bounding cysteine and phenylalanine, the CDR3 is 16 residues long. Of all the DNA, just the CDR3 is kept, 48 bases in frame from base 1. V loses 5 bases at its end and J loses 5 bases; junction bases beyond the gene matches: 12. The immunoSEQ Assay, a bias-controlled multiplex PCR, was used to amplify TCRbeta CDR3 regions from genomic DNA. As for the original processing: The number of nucleated cells in each sample was estimated by amplification of reference gene primers within the assay. To quantify the absolute abundance of each unique TCRbeta CDR3 rearrangement, sequence reads were collapsed and filtered. For each sample, productive Simpson clonality was calculated as the square root of Simpson's diversity index across productive rearrangements. TCRdb stores this immuneACCESS table with in-frame sequences only. Part of the clones is absent; in the studies checked, under half of the shortfall reflects unresolved V genes, and no reason is known for the rest. Clonal size and the V and J genes are those of that table, whereas D and trimming came from the DNA. The sample includes about 61,000 clones, with more than 60% observed a single time. The top ten clonotypes cover approximately 6% of the sample.

This clone was observed at least ten times. Its recognized antigen is unknown. No base quality values were provided; no much bigger clone lies one nucleotide off. The specimen was peripheral blood. This sequence uses TRBV7-8 and TRBJ1-5, and 7 junction bases match TRBD1. The TCR sequence derives from a woman in her 70s with acute or convalescent COVID-19. The bases read TGTGCCAGCAGCGCCTACCGGGCCAGGGGGGATCAGCCCCAGCATTTT. Its protein product is CASSAYRARGDQPQHF.